This TCR beta chain was observed in a study of breast tumors, draining lymph nodes, adjacent tissues. Findings and caveats of the study: Tumor and nontumor repertoires were significantly more similar in luminal-like than in basal-like breast cancer. Tumor TCR diversity was below lymph nodes but above nontumor tissue.

TCRdb independently ran MiXCR on the multiplex PCR reads; one entry per CDR3 protein. The sample carries tens of thousands of distinct CDR3 sequences, 23% recorded once. This clonotype has ten or more counts. As yet, its antigen is unknown. The sample was breast tumor tissue. The receptor's source is a female donor with breast cancer. Some clones in this sample may be carry-over from other donors' samples.

CDR3 region: CATSREGQGSTDTQYF. CDR3 DNA sequence: TGTGCCACCAGCAGAGAGGGACAGGGTAGCACAGATACGCAGTATTTT. The chain carries TRBV15 and TRBJ2-3; the match to TRBD1 covers 9 bases. There are 16 residues in the CDR3. Germline loops: CDR1 LNHNV, CDR2 YYDKDF (reference sequence). J gave up 0 bases and V 0 bases, and 1 base lay outside the gene matches.